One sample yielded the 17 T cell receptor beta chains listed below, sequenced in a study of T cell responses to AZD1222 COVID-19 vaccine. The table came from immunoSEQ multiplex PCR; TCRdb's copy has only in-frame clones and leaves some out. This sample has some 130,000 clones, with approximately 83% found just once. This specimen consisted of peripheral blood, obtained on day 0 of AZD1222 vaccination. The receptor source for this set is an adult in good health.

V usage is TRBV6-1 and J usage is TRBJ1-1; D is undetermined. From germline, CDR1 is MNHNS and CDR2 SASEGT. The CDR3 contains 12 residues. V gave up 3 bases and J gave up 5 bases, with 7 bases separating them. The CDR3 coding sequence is TGTGCCAGCAGTGAGGGGTGGACTGAAGCTTTCTTT. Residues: CASSEGWTEAFF.

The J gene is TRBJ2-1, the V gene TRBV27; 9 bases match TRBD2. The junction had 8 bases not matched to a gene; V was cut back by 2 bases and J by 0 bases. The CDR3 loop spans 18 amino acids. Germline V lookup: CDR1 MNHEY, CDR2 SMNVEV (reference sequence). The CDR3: CASSLKLAGPRSYNEQFF. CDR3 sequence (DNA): TGTGCCAGCAGTTTAAAACTAGCGGGTCCCCGCTCCTACAATGAGCAGTTCTTC.

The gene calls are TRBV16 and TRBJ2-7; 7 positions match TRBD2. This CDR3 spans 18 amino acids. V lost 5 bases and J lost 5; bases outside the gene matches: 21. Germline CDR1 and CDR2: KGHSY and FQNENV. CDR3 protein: CASSFWEGRAGASHEQYF. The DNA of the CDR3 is TGTGCCAGCAGCTTTTGGGAAGGAAGGGCGGGAGCTTCCCACGAGCAGTACTTC.

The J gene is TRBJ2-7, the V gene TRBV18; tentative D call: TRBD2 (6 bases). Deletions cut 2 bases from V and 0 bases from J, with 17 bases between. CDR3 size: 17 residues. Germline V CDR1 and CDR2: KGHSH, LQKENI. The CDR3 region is CASSPGSGDASSYEQYF. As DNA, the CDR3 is TGTGCCAGCTCACCAGGTTCGGGGGACGCTTCCTCCTACGAGCAGTACTTC.

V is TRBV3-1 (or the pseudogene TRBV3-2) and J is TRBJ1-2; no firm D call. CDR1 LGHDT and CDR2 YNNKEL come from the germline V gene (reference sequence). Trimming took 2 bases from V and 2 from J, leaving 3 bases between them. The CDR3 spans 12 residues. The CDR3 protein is CASSQPNYGYTF. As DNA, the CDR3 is TGTGCCAGCAGCCAACCCAACTATGGCTACACCTTC.

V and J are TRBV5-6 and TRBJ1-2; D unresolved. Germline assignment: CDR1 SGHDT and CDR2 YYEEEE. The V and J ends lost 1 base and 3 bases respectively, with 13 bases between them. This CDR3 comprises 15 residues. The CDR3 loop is CASSLRRVEDYGYTF. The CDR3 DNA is TGTGCCAGCAGCTTGCGAAGGGTCGAAGACTATGGCTACACCTTC.

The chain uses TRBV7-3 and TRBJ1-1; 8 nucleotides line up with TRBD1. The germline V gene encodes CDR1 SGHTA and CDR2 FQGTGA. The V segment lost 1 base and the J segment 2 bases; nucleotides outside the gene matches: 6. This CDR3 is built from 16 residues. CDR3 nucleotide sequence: TGTGCCAGCAGCTTAAGTTTCACAGGGGGAAACACTGAAGCTTTCTTT. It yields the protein CASSLSFTGGNTEAFF.

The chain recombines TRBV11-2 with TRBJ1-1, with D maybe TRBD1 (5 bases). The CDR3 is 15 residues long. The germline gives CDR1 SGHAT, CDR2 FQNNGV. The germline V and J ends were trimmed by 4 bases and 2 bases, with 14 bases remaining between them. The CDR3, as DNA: TGTGCCAGCAGCTCAAATTCCGGGGCCAACACTGAAGCTTTCTTT. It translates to CASSSNSGANTEAFF.

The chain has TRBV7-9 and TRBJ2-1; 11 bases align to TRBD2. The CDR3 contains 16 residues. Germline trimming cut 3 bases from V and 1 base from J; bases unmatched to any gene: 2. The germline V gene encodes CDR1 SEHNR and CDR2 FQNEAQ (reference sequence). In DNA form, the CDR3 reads TGTGCCAGCAGCTTCACTAGCGGGGGTTCCTACAATGAGCAGTTCTTC. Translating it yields CASSFTSGGSYNEQFF.

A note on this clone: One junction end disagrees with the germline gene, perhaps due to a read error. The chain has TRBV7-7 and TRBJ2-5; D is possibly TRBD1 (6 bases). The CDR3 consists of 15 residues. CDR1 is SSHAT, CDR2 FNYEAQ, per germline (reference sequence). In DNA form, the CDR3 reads TGTGCTAGCAGCGGACAGAGTCAATCCCAAGAGACCCAGTACTTC. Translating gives CASSGQSQSQETQYF. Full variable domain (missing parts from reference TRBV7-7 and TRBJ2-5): GAGVSQSPRYKVTKRGQDVTLRCDPISSHATLYWYQQALGQGPEFLTYFNYEAQPDKSGLPSDRFSAERPEGSISTLTIQRTEQRDSAMYRCASSGQSQSQETQYFGPGTRLLVL.

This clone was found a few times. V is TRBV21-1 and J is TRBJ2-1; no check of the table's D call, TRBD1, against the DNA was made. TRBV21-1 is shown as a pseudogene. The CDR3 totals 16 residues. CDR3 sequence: CASSKALGGPHWEQFF. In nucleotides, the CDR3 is TGTGCCAGCAGCAAAGCGCTAGGGGGCCCCCATTGGGAGCAGTTCTTC.

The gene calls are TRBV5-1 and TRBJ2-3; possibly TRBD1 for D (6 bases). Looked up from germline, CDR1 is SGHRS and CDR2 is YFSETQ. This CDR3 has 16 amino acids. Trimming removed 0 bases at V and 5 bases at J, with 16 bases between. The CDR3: CASSLAAGVLQDTQYF. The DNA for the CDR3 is TGCGCCAGCAGCTTGGCGGCAGGGGTTTTACAAGATACGCAGTATTTT.

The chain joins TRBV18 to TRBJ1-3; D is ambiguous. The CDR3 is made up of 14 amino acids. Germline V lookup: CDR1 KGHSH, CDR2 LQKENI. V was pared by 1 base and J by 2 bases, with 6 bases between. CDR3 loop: CASSPQGPGNTIYF. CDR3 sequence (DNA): TGTGCCAGCTCACCACAGGGCCCTGGAAACACCATATATTTT.

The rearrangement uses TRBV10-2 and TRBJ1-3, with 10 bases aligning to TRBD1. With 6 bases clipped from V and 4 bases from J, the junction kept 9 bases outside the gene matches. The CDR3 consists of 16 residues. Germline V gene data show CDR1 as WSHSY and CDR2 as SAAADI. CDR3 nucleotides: TGCGCCAGCAGAGACAGGGGGCCCCCGTCCGGAAACACCATATATTTT. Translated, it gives CASRDRGPPSGNTIYF.

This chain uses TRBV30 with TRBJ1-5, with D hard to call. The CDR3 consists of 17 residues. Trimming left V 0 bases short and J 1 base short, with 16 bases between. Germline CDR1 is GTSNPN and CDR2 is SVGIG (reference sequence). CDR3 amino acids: CAWSVGWFRESNQPQHF. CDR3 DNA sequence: TGTGCCTGGAGTGTAGGTTGGTTTCGGGAAAGCAATCAGCCCCAGCATTTT.

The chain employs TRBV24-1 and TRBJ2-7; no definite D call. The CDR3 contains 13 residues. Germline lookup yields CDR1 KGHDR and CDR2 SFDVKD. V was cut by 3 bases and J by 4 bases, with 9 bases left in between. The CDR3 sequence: CATSDVFSYEQYF. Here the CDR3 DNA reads TGTGCCACCAGTGATGTTTTCAGTTACGAGCAGTACTTC.

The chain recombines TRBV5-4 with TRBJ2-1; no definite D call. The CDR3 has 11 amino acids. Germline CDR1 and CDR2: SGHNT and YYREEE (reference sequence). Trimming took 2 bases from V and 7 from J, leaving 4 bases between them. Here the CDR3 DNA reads TGTGCCAGCAGCTTTTTTAATGAGCAGTTCTTC. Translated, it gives CASSFFNEQFF.